This passage covers 18 T cell receptor beta chains from one sample sequenced in a study of Ad26.COV2.S vaccination and SARS-CoV-2 variants (dated by TCRdb to the early 2020s). The library was generated by the immunoSEQ multiplex PCR assay. Here the immuneACCESS table is served through TCRdb, limited to in-frame sequences with V and J called. Missing clones are a known gap in these copies; in checked studies unresolved V genes cover under half, and the rest lacks a known reason. The sample table holds about 240,000 clones, of which approximately 88% were seen once. Approximately 11% of the sample goes to the ten largest clones. The treatment or condition label of this sample denotes: around 19 received Ad26.COV2.S at low or high dose, single or two shots; about 5 received placebo; per-sample allocation not given. For vaccine and placebo recipients, repertoires were sequenced using samples collected on day 63 after the first injection.

The sample was peripheral blood, taken in a trial of Ad26.COV2.S vaccine versus placebo. These receptors were collected from a person aged 18-65 years who received the Ad26.COV2.S COVID-19 vaccine or a placebo.

This clone was observed a few times. The gene calls are TRBV7-9 and TRBJ2-1; D is perhaps TRBD1 or TRBD2 (5 bases each). CDR3 length equals 14 residues. Deletions cut 3 bases from V and 5 bases from J, with 11 bases between. Germline-derived CDR1 and CDR2 are SEHNR and FQNEAQ (reference sequence). The CDR3: CASSFTGANNEQFF. Written as DNA, the CDR3 is TGTGCCAGCAGCTTTACCGGGGCCAACAATGAGCAGTTCTTC. Full variable domain (outside the CDR3, taken from reference TRBV7-9 and TRBJ2-1): DTGVSQNPRHKITKRGQNVTFRCDPISEHNRLYWYRQTLGQGPEFLTYFQNEAQLEKSRLLSDRFSAERPKGSFSTLEIQRTEQGDSAMYLCASSFTGANNEQFFGPGTRLTVL.

The chain combines TRBV7-9 with TRBJ2-3; D is possibly TRBD1 (7 bases). The CDR3 is 18 amino acids. The germline gives CDR1 SEHNR, CDR2 FQNEAQ (reference sequence). Deletions cut 1 base from V and 4 bases from J, with 21 bases between. CDR3 in DNA: TGTGCCAGCAGCTTAGGGGGGGAGACAGGGTCTCTCCCAGATACGCAGTATTTT. Translation gives CASSLGGETGSLPDTQYF.

The chain uses TRBV7-3 and TRBJ1-2; D not resolved. V was trimmed by 2 bases and J by 3 bases, leaving 13 bases between them. Germline-derived CDR1 and CDR2 are SGHTA and FQGTGA. The CDR3 totals 15 residues. The CDR3 here is CASSLVGKADYGYTF. In DNA, the CDR3 is TGTGCCAGCAGCTTAGTTGGGAAGGCGGACTATGGCTACACCTTC.

V usage is TRBV25-1 and J usage is TRBJ1-5; no clear D gene. V shed 2 bases and J shed 3 bases, with 8 bases lying between them. The germline V gene encodes CDR1 MGHDK and CDR2 SYGVNS. This CDR3 comprises 14 residues. The CDR3, as DNA: TGTGCCAGCAGTGAAACGGGAAACAATCAGCCCCAGCATTTT. Translation: CASSETGNNQPQHF.

V gene TRBV19 combines with J gene TRBJ1-5; 9 nucleotides agree with TRBD1. V lost 9 bases and J lost 7; bases outside the gene matches: 16. CDR1 and CDR2 (germline): LNHDA, SQIVND (reference sequence). The CDR3 is 16 amino acids. The CDR3 region has the DNA TGTGCCAGCAGGGACAGGGTAGGGAATCAATACCAGCCCCAGCATTTT. It codes for CASRDRVGNQYQPQHF.

The chain carries TRBV10-3 and TRBJ2-7; a weak D match, TRBD1 (6 bases). Trimming took 3 bases from V and 5 from J, leaving 8 bases between them. This CDR3 is built from 12 residues. Germline lookup yields CDR1 ENHRY and CDR2 SYGVKD. DNA of the CDR3: TGTGCCATCAGTGACGACAGGAACGAGCAGTACTTC. It codes for CAISDDRNEQYF.

This chain links TRBV6-6 with TRBJ2-7; no reliable D call. CDR3 size: 11 residues. Trimming pared 5 bases from V and 3 bases from J, leaving 5 bases between. CDR1 and CDR2 from the germline V gene are MNHNY and SVGAGI (reference sequence). CDR3 region: CASSPLYEQYF. CDR3 sequence (DNA): TGTGCCAGCAGTCCCCTCTACGAGCAGTACTTC.

This sequence joins TRBV20-1 and TRBJ2-3; D not resolved. The CDR3 totals 11 residues. Trimming stripped 3 bases from V and 4 bases from J, with 5 bases between. Germline V gene sequence: CDR1 DFQATT, CDR2 SNEGSKA (reference sequence). The DNA for the CDR3 is TGCAGTGCTAGTAGCCCAGATACGCAGTATTTT. Protein: CSASSPDTQYF.

V gene TRBV3-1 (or the pseudogene TRBV3-2) combines with J gene TRBJ2-1; perhaps TRBD2 as D (6 bases). The CDR3 runs 15 residues. V was trimmed by 5 bases and J by 0 bases, leaving 11 bases between them. Germline V gene sequence: CDR1 LGHDT, CDR2 YNNKEL (reference sequence). The CDR3 here is CASSLGTPSYNEQFF. For the CDR3, the DNA is TGTGCCAGCAGCTTAGGGACTCCCTCCTACAATGAGCAGTTCTTC.

This sequence joins TRBV10-1 and TRBJ1-5; a weak D match, TRBD1 (5 bases). There are 16 residues in the CDR3. Germline lookup yields CDR1 WNHNN and CDR2 SYGVQD (reference sequence). The V gene lost 6 bases and the J gene lost 10 bases, with 25 bases spanning the gap. The CDR3 loop is CASREGFDTGGKPQHF. CDR3 in DNA: TGCGCCAGCAGGGAGGGGTTCGACACCGGTGGTAAACCCCAGCATTTT.

CDR3 nucleotides: TGTGCCAGCCTAGACCAGGGTACCTTGGAGACCCAGTACTTC. This translates into CASLDQGTLETQYF. This rearrangement joins TRBV3-1 (or the pseudogene TRBV3-2) to TRBJ2-5, with a possible D match to TRBD1 (5 bases). V dropped 8 bases and J dropped 5 bases, with 18 bases sitting between them. This CDR3 region has 14 residues. Germline-derived CDR1 and CDR2 are LGHDT and YNNKEL (reference sequence).

The chain carries TRBV24-1 and TRBJ2-3, with D uncertain. Germline V CDR1 and CDR2: KGHDR, SFDVKD. CDR3 length: 16 residues. Trimming cost V 3 bases and J 6 bases, with 18 bases left between them. The CDR3 nucleotides read TGTGCCACCAGTGATCCCTCTCCAGCTTTCGGTGATACGCAGTATTTT. Amino acid sequence: CATSDPSPAFGDTQYF.

This clone has just a few counts. The chain joins TRBV6-6 to TRBJ2-1; TRBD1 is a possible D gene (5 bases). Between the trimmed V and J ends, which lost 5 bases and 0 bases, there was a span of 11 bases. The CDR3 contains 15 residues. Per germline, CDR1 MNHNY and CDR2 SVGAGI (reference sequence). CDR3 residues: CASSLDSSSYNEQFF. DNA of the CDR3: TGTGCCAGCAGTCTAGACAGCAGCTCCTACAATGAGCAGTTCTTC.

The CDR3 here is CAWSQTNTGELFF. The CDR3 DNA reads TGTGCCTGGAGTCAGACTAACACCGGGGAGCTGTTTTTT. This sequence joins TRBV30 and TRBJ2-2, with unresolved D. This CDR3 has 13 amino acids. The V and J ends lost 2 bases and 2 bases respectively, with 6 bases between them. Germline V CDR1 and CDR2: GTSNPN, SVGIG (reference sequence).

The chain joins TRBV29-1 to TRBJ2-7, with unresolved D. The germline V and J ends were trimmed by 4 bases and 7 bases, with 11 bases remaining between them. The germline V gene encodes CDR1 SQVTM and CDR2 ANQGSEA. CDR3 size: 11 residues. CDR3 in amino acids: CSVVGLGEQYF. In nucleotides, the CDR3 is TGCAGCGTTGTTGGCCTTGGGGAGCAGTACTTC.

On this clone: This sample also contains other DNA sequences that code for the same CDR3. This sequence joins TRBV27 and TRBJ2-3; 8 bases map to TRBD2. Germline trimming cut 6 bases from V and 3 bases from J; bases unmatched to any gene: 2. The CDR3 runs to 13 residues. Germline CDR1 reads MNHEY; CDR2 reads SMNVEV (reference sequence). The CDR3 DNA follows: TGTGCCAGCAGAACTAGCGGAACAGATACGCAGTATTTT. This sequence encodes CASRTSGTDTQYF.

The rearrangement links TRBV6-2 or TRBV6-3 to TRBJ2-1; no definite D call. V was cut by 4 bases and J by 10 bases, with 8 bases left in between. The CDR3 contains 11 residues. Germline values: CDR1 MNHEY, CDR2 SVGEGT. In DNA, the CDR3 is TGTGCCAGCAGTTCCCCCGTAGAGCAGTTCTTC. This encodes CASSSPVEQFF.

This clone has just a few counts. The chain employs TRBV4-2 and TRBJ2-7, with D perhaps matching TRBD1 (5 bases). Trimming pared 1 base from V and 3 bases from J, leaving 10 bases between. Per germline, CDR1 LGHNA and CDR2 YNFKEQ. The CDR3 is 14 residues long. CDR3 nucleotide sequence: TGTGCCAGCAGCCAAGTCCCCAGGGACTACGAGCAGTACTTC. This encodes CASSQVPRDYEQYF.